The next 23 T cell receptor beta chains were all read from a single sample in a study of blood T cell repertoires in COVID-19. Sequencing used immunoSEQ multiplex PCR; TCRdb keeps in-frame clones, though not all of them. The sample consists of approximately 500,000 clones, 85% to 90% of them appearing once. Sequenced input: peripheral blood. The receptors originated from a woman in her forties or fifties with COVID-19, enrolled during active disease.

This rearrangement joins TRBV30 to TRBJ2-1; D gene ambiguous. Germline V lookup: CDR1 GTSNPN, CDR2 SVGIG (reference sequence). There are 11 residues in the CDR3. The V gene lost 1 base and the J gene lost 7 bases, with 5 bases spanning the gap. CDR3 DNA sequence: TGTGCCTGGAGTGCCAGAAATGAGCAGTTCTTC. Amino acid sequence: CAWSARNEQFF.

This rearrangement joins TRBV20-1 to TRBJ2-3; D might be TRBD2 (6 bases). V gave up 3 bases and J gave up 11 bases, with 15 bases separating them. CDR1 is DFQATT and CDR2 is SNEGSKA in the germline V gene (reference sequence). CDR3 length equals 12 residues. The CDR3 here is CSASVRRGGQYF. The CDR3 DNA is TGCAGTGCTAGTGTTAGGCGGGGAGGGCAGTATTTT.

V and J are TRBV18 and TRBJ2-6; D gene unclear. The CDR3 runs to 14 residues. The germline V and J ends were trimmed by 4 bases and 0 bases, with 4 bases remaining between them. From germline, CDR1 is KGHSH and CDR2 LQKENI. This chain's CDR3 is CASSLSSGANVLTF. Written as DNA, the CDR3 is TGTGCCAGCTCACTCAGCTCTGGGGCCAACGTCCTGACTTTC.

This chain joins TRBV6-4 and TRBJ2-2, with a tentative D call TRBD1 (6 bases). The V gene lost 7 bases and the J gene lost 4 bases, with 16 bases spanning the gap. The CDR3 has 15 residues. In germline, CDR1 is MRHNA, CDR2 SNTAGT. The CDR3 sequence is CASIPVRTVTGELFF. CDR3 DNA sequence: TGTGCCAGCATACCCGTCAGGACAGTCACCGGGGAGCTGTTTTTT.

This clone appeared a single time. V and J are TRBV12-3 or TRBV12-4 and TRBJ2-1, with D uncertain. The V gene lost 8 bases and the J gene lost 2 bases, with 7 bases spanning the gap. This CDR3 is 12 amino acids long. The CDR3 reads CASSGAYNEQFF. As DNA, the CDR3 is TGTGCCAGCTCTGGAGCCTACAATGAGCAGTTCTTC.

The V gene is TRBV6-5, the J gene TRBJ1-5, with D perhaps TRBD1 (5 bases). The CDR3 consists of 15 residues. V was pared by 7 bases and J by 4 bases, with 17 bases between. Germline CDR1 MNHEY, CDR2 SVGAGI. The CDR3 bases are TGTGCCAGCATCAGAACGTCGGGGGGGAATCAGCCCCAGCATTTT. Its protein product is CASIRTSGGNQPQHF.

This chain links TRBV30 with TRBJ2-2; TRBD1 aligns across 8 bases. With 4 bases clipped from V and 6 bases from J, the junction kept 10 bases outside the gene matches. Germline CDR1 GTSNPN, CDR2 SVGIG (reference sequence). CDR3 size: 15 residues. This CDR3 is CAWNPGTGGAGELFF. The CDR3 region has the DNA TGTGCCTGGAACCCCGGGACAGGTGGTGCCGGGGAGCTGTTTTTT.

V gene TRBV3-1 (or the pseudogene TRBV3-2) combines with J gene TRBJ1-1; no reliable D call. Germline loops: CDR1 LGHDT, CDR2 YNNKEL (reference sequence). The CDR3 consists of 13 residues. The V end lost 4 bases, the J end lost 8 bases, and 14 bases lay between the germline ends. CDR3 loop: CASSLNIQEEAFF. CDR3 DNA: TGTGCCAGCAGCCTCAATATACAAGAAGAAGCTTTCTTT.

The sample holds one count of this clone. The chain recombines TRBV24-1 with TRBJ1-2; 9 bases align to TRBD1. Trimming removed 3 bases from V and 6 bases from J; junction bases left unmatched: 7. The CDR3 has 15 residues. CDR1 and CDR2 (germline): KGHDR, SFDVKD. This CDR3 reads CATSDPGTGRNGYTF. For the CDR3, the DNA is TGTGCCACCAGTGATCCTGGGACAGGGAGGAATGGCTACACCTTC.

The CDR3 protein is CASTRGNEQFF. The DNA of the CDR3 is TGTGCCAGCACCCGAGGGAATGAGCAGTTCTTC. The chain links TRBV2 to TRBJ2-1, with D perhaps matching TRBD2 (5 bases). Germline CDR1 reads SNHLY; CDR2 reads FYNNEI. V was trimmed by 7 bases and J by 7 bases, leaving 8 bases between them. The CDR3 is 11 residues long.

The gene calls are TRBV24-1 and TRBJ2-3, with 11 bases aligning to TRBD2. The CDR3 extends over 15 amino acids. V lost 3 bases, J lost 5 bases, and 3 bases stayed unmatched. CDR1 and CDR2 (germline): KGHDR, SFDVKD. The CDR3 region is CATSDLAGGGDTQYF. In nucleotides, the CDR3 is TGTGCCACCAGTGATCTAGCGGGGGGCGGAGATACGCAGTATTTT.

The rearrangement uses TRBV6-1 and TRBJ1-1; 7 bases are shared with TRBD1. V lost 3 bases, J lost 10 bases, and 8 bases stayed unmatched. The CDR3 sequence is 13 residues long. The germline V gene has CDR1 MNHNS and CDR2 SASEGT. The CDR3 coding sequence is TGTGCCAGCAGTGACGACAGGGCCTTCGGAGCTTTCTTT. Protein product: CASSDDRAFGAFF.

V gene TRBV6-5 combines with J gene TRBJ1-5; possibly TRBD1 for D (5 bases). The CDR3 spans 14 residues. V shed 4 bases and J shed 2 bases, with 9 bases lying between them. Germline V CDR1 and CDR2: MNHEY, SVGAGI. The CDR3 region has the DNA TGTGCCAGCAGTTCGCTACAGGGCAATCAGCCCCAGCATTTT. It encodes CASSSLQGNQPQHF.

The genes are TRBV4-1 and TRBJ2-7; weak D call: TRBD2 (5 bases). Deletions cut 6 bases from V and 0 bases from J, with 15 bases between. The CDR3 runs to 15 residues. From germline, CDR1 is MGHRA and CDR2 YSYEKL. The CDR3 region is CASSSTGVSSYEQYF. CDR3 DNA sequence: TGCGCCAGCAGTTCCACCGGGGTCAGCTCCTACGAGCAGTACTTC.

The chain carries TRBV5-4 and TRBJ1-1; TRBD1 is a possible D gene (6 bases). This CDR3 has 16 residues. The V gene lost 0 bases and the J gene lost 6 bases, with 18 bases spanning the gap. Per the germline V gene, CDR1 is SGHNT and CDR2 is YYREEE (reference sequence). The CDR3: CASSLVGGQAGAEAFF. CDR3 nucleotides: TGTGCCAGCAGCTTGGTCGGGGGGCAGGCAGGGGCTGAAGCTTTCTTT.

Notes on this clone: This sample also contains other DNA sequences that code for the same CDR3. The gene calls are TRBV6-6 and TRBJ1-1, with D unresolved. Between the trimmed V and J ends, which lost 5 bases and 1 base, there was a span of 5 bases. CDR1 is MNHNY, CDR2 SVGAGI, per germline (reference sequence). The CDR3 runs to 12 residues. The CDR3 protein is CASSRQNTEAFF. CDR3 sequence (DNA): TGTGCCAGCAGTCGCCAGAACACTGAAGCTTTCTTT.

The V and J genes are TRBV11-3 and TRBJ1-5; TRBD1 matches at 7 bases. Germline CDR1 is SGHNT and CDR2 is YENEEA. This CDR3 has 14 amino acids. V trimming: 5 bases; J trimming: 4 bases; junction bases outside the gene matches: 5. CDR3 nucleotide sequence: TGTGCCAGCAGCCCAGGGGGGATTAATCAGCCCCAGCATTTT. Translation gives CASSPGGINQPQHF.

CDR3 DNA: TGTGCCTTGGATCGTGGGGGCGTCTCCTCCTACAATGAGCAGTTCTTC. Translated: CALDRGGVSSYNEQFF. The genes are TRBV30 and TRBJ2-1; TRBD1 might be the D (6 bases). This CDR3 region has 16 residues. Trimming removed 7 bases at V and 0 bases at J, with 19 bases between. CDR1 is GTSNPN, CDR2 SVGIG, per germline (reference sequence).

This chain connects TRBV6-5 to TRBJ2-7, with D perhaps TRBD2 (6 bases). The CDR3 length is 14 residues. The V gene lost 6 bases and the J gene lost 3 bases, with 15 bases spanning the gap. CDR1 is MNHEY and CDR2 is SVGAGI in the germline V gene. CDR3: CASSLGGRYYEQYF. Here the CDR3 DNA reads TGTGCCAGCAGCCTAGGAGGGAGGTACTACGAGCAGTACTTC.

This CDR3 is CASKITGLRQPQHF. Written as DNA, the CDR3 is TGTGCCAGCAAAATTACTGGGTTGCGGCAGCCCCAGCATTTT. The V gene is TRBV6-5, the J gene TRBJ1-5, with D uncertain. Germline CDR1 and CDR2: MNHEY and SVGAGI. This CDR3 is built from 14 residues. V gave up 7 bases and J gave up 7 bases, with 17 bases separating them.

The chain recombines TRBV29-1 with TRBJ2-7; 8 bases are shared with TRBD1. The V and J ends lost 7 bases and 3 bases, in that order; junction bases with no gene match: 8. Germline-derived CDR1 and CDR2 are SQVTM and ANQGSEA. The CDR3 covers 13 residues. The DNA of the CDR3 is TGCAGCGGGCTGGACAGGGCGAACTACGAGCAGTACTTC. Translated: CSGLDRANYEQYF.

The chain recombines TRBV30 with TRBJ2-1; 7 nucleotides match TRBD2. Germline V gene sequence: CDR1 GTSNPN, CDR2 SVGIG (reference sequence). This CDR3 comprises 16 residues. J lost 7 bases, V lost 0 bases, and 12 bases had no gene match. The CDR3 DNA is TGTGCCTGGAGTGTACGGGCGGGGGTAACTTCTAATGAGCAGTTCTTC. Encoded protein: CAWSVRAGVTSNEQFF.

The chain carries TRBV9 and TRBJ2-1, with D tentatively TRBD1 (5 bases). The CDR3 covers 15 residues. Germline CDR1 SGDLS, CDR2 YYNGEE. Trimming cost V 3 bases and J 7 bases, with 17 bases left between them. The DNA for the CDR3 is TGTGCCAGCAGCGCCTCCGGGCAGGGATTGAATGAGCAGTTCTTC. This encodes CASSASGQGLNEQFF.